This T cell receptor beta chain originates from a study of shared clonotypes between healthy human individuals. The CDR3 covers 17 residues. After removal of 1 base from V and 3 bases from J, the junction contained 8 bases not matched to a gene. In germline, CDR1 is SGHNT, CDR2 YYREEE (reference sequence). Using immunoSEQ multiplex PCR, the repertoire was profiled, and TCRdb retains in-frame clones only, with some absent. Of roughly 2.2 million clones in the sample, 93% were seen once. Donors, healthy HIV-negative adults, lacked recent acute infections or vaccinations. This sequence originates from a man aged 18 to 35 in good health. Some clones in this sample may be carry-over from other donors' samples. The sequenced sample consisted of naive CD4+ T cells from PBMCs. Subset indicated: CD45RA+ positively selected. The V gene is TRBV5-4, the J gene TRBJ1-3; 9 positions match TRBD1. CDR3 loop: CASSLKGTGLGGNTIYF. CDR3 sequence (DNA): TGTGCCAGCAGCTTGAAAGGGACAGGGTTGGGTGGAAACACCATATATTTT. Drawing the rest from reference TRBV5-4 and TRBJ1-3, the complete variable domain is ETGVTQSPTHLIKTRGQQVTLRCSSQSGHNTVSWYQQALGQGPQFIFQYYREEENGRGNFPPRFSGLQFPNYSSELNVNALELDDSALYLCASSLKGTGLGGNTIYFGEGSWLTVV.